A single sample gave rise to the 3 T cell receptor beta chains below, sequenced in a study of beta chain features in type 1 diabetes. Overall study findings and caveats: For Type 1 diabetes patients, all four CD4+ subsets carried TCRB CDR3s that were moderately but significantly shorter.

For these receptors, no antigen is known. The whole isolated RNA underwent reverse transcription, so sequencing captured expressed TCRB transcripts. Method: immunoSEQ multiplex PCR; TCRdb's copy keeps in-frame clones and lacks some. The sample carries 600,000 or so clones, 9.5% to 15% recorded once. The sample was naive CD4+ T cells from blood. These receptors all stem from a man aged 30 to 45 with type 1 diabetes.

The gene calls are TRBV5-1 and TRBJ1-1; D is uncertain. Trimming left V 2 bases short and J 4 bases short, with 12 bases between. This CDR3 spans 14 amino acids. In germline, CDR1 is SGHRS, CDR2 YFSETQ. The CDR3 DNA sequence: TGCGCCAGCAGCTTCAGCGAATGGGGCACTGAAGCTTTCTTT. This sequence encodes CASSFSEWGTEAFF.

This clone occurred a few times. The J gene is TRBJ1-6, the V gene TRBV4-2; no definite D call. Germline-derived CDR1 and CDR2 are LGHNA and YNFKEQ. With 1 base removed from V and 13 bases from J, the gap between germline ends came to 14 bases. There are 14 residues in the CDR3. The CDR3 loop reads CASSQGPGRRPLHF. The CDR3 region has the DNA TGTGCCAGCAGCCAAGGGCCAGGACGGCGCCCCCTCCACTTT.

There are many counts of this clone. The V call is TRBV28, the J call TRBJ2-6, with D uncertain. This CDR3 region has 14 residues. The germline V gene encodes CDR1 MDHEN and CDR2 SYDVKM. V lost 3 bases, J lost 4 bases, and 7 bases lay in between. The CDR3 nucleotides read TGTGCCAGCAGTTTCCAAAGCGGGGCCAACGTCCTGACTTTC. It encodes CASSFQSGANVLTF.